Listed here are 26 T cell receptor beta chains from one sample, sequenced in a study of breast tumors, draining lymph nodes, adjacent tissues (dated by TCRdb to 2016 to 2017). The library was prepared using multiplex PCR. Reads for this sample came from an Illumina HiSeq 2000. Using fastp trimming at Q25 and MiXCR clonotype assembly, TCRdb reanalyzed the public sequencing data and kept in-frame beta chains. One record per CDR3 amino acid sequence lists the most common genes and DNA. The sample has about 20,000 distinct CDR3 sequences on record, about half of them singletons. The ten largest clones add up to roughly 8% of the sample. The material sequenced was breast tumor tissue. These receptors all stem from a female donor with breast cancer. Some clones in this sample may be carry-over from other donors' samples.

V is TRBV20-1 and J is TRBJ2-5, with 12 nucleotides matching TRBD2. The CDR3 covers 16 residues. Germline CDR1 reads DFQATT; CDR2 reads SNEGSKA (reference sequence). V shed 0 bases and J 5 bases; nucleotides not matched to a gene: 7. The chain's CDR3 is CSARDPGLAGRETQYF. Here the CDR3 DNA reads TGCAGTGCTAGAGATCCAGGACTAGCGGGAAGGGAGACCCAGTACTTC.

About this clonotype itself: A read error may account for a junction end that differs from germline. The chain links TRBV5-1 to TRBJ2-1; 9 nucleotides match TRBD2. This CDR3 spans 13 amino acids. Germline CDR1 reads SGHRS; CDR2 reads YFSETQ. CDR3 in amino acids: CASSRLADHEQFF. Written as DNA, the CDR3 is TGTGCCAGCAGCCGACTAGCGGATCATGAGCAGTTCTTC. Combining the CDR3 with reference TRBV5-1 and TRBJ2-1 gives the whole variable domain KAGVTQTPRYLIKTRGQQVTLSCSPISGHRSVSWYQQTPGQGLQFLFEYFSETQRNKGNFPGRFSGRQFSNSRSEMNVSTLELGDSALYLCASSRLADHEQFFGPGTRLTVL.

This clonotype was detected ten times or more. A much larger clone lies one base from this, so it may be a read error. The V gene is TRBV11-2, the J gene TRBJ2-5; D gene uncertain. CDR1 is SGHAT and CDR2 is FQNNGV in the germline V gene. This CDR3 is built from 15 residues. V was shortened by 0 bases and J by 1 base, with 9 bases between the two germline ends. The CDR3 nucleotides are TGTGCCAGCAGCTTAGATCTGGGGTCCCAAGAGACCCAGTACTTC. Translation: CASSLDLGSQETQYF. Drawing the rest from reference TRBV11-2 and TRBJ2-5, the complete variable domain is EAGVAQSPRYKIIEKRQSVAFWCNPISGHATLYWYQQILGQGPKLLIQFQNNGVVDDSQLPKDRFSAERLKGVDSTLKIQPAKLEDSAVYLCASSLDLGSQETQYFGPGTRLLVL.

This clonotype appeared many times. Just one base apart from a much larger clone, this may be a read error. The J gene is TRBJ1-2, the V gene TRBV20-1, with TRBD1 matching 7 bases. Germline CDR1 DFQATT, CDR2 SNEGSKA (reference sequence). The CDR3 is 12 residues long. Written as DNA, the CDR3 is TGCAGTGCTCGTGTCCGGGACAGTGGCTCCACCTTC. Amino acids: CSARVRDSGSTF.

This clonotype came up many times. The chain joins TRBV9 to TRBJ2-7, with D unclear. V lost 0 bases, J lost 5 bases, and 12 bases lay in between. The CDR3 sequence is 14 residues long. Germline assignment: CDR1 SGDLS and CDR2 YYNGEE. Written as DNA, the CDR3 is TGTGCCAGCAGCGTAGGGGGTGGTTACGACGAGCAGTACTTC. It yields the protein CASSVGGGYDEQYF.

This clonotype was observed once. This chain joins TRBV7-8 and TRBJ1-2; no firm D call. CDR1 and CDR2 (germline): SGHVS, FQNEAQ. Trimming took 0 bases from V and 7 from J, leaving 18 bases between them. The CDR3 spans 16 residues. CDR3 sequence reads: CASSLAPGPRYCGYTF. Here the CDR3 DNA reads TGTGCCAGCAGCTTAGCTCCCGGTCCCAGGTATTGTGGCTACACCTTC.

This clonotype was found many times. V is TRBV4-1 and J is TRBJ1-2; 7 bases map to TRBD1. Germline V gene lookup returns CDR1 MGHRA and CDR2 YSYEKL. V lost 4 bases, J lost 8 bases, and 13 bases stayed unmatched. The CDR3 covers 15 residues. CDR3 nucleotides: TGCGCCAGCAGCCTAACAGGGGTATTGTCGGGAGGCTACACCTTC. As protein: CASSLTGVLSGGYTF.

In its sample, this clonotype was seen many times. This rearrangement joins TRBV20-1 to TRBJ2-2, with TRBD1 identical over 9 bases. CDR3 length equals 16 residues. Losses at the gene ends were 3 bases for V and 4 bases for J; bases not matched to a gene: 9. Germline V gene sequence: CDR1 DFQATT, CDR2 SNEGSKA (reference sequence). CDR3 residues: CSASKGDRGATGELFF. The CDR3 nucleotides read TGCAGTGCTAGCAAGGGCGACAGGGGGGCCACCGGGGAGCTGTTTTTT.

This clonotype was seen ten or more times. The chain carries TRBV27 and TRBJ2-6; a weak D match, TRBD1 (6 bases). The germline gives CDR1 MNHEY, CDR2 SMNVEV (reference sequence). This CDR3 is 16 amino acids long. V was trimmed by 5 bases and J by 0 bases, leaving 11 bases between them. This CDR3 reads CASSLQGSSGANVLTF. In DNA, the CDR3 is TGTGCCAGCAGTCTACAGGGTTCCTCTGGGGCCAACGTCCTGACTTTC.

CDR3 protein: CASSSRGLAGETQYF. CDR3 DNA: TGTGCCAGCAGTTCCAGGGGACTAGCGGGAGAGACCCAGTACTTC. This chain joins TRBV6-5 and TRBJ2-5; 12 bases align to TRBD2. Germline V CDR1 and CDR2: MNHEY, SVGAGI. The J segment lost 4 bases and the V segment lost 4 bases, leaving 4 bases of the junction unmatched. CDR3 length equals 15 residues.

The chain employs TRBV5-6 and TRBJ2-3; 8 bases match TRBD1. The CDR3 covers 17 residues. V shed 5 bases and J 6 bases; nucleotides not matched to a gene: 17. Germline V gene data show CDR1 as SGHDT and CDR2 as YYEEEE. The CDR3 sequence is CASSEGLGQGYTDTQYF. In DNA, the CDR3 is TGTGCCAGCAGTGAAGGGTTAGGACAGGGCTACACGGATACGCAGTATTTT. Full variable domain (rest looked up from reference TRBV5-6 and TRBJ2-3): DAGVTQSPTHLIKTRGQQVTLRCSPKSGHDTVSWYQQALGQGPQFIFQYYEEEERQRGNFPDRFSGHQFPNYSSELNVNALLLGDSALYLCASSEGLGQGYTDTQYFGPGTRLTVL.

This clonotype was seen a single time. The V call is TRBV12-3 or TRBV12-4, the J call TRBJ2-7; 7 bases are shared with TRBD2. The CDR3 consists of 16 residues. The V segment lost 5 bases and the J segment 4 bases; nucleotides outside the gene matches: 14. The CDR3 spells CASSTQLSSGRYEQYF. For the CDR3, the DNA is TGTGCCAGCAGTACTCAGCTTTCTAGCGGACGGTACGAGCAGTACTTC.

Details on this clonotype: One junction end does not reproduce the germline sequence, and a read error may be involved. The chain couples TRBV2 to TRBJ2-2, with D perhaps given as TRBD1 or TRBD2 (5 bases each). This CDR3 region has 14 residues. CDR1 is SNHLY, CDR2 FYNNEI, per germline. CDR3 sequence: CASRLGVYTGELFF. CDR3 DNA sequence: TGTGCCAGCCGTTTGGGGGTCTACACCGGGGAGCTGTTTTTC.

This clonotype was seen many times. This could be a read error, since a much larger clone is one nucleotide away. J is TRBJ2-6 and V is TRBV20-1; the D is unclear. Germline CDR1 DFQATT, CDR2 SNEGSKA (reference sequence). The CDR3 covers 16 residues. CDR3 DNA: TGCAGTGCAAATGGACGGGCCGGCTCTGCGGCCAACGTCCTGACTTTC. Encoded protein: CSANGRAGSAANVLTF.

The rearrangement links TRBV20-1 to TRBJ1-3, with 8 nucleotides matching TRBD1. After removal of 6 bases from V and 0 bases from J, the junction contained 13 bases not matched to a gene. Germline values: CDR1 DFQATT, CDR2 SNEGSKA (reference sequence). This CDR3 has 17 amino acids. CDR3 amino acids: CSAAYTGGWSSGNTIYF. In DNA, the CDR3 is TGCAGTGCGGCCTATACAGGGGGGTGGAGCTCTGGAAACACCATATATTTT.

The chain uses TRBV29-1 and TRBJ2-3, with a tentative D call TRBD1 (5 bases). The DNA end is more similar to TRBJ1-5, so the J call may be wrong. There are 19 residues in the CDR3. The germline V gene has CDR1 SQVTM and CDR2 ANQGSEA. This CDR3 is CSVEGVWAGGHPSYNEQHF. CDR3 sequence (DNA): TGCAGCGTTGAAGGGGTGTGGGCAGGAGGACACCCCTCCTACAATGAGCAGCATTTT.

The table lists this clonotype with many counts. CDR3 sequence: CSVEASGSRETQYF. The CDR3 DNA follows: TGCAGCGTTGAGGCTAGCGGGAGTAGAGAGACCCAGTACTTC. The chain uses TRBV29-1 and TRBJ2-5; TRBD2 aligns across 10 bases. The V segment lost 3 bases and the J segment 4 bases; nucleotides outside the gene matches: 5. This CDR3 is built from 14 residues. Germline V CDR1 and CDR2: SQVTM, ANQGSEA.

On this clonotype: The CDR3 end shows no conserved phenylalanine or tryptophan, and so a read error is likely. The chain couples TRBV7-2 to TRBJ1-5, with D maybe TRBD1 (5 bases). Germline-derived CDR1 and CDR2 are SGHTA and FQGNSA. The CDR3 totals 14 residues. As DNA, the CDR3 is TGTGCAAGCAGCTTAGACGAGGGGAATCAGCCCCAGCATTTA. It yields the protein CASSLDEGNQPQHL.

In this sample, this clonotype turned up once. The V and J genes are TRBV24-1 and TRBJ2-2; TRBD1 aligns across 8 bases. Germline V gene lookup returns CDR1 KGHDR and CDR2 SFDVKD. Losses at the gene ends were 7 bases for V and 1 base for J; bases not matched to a gene: 4. The CDR3 is 15 amino acids. The DNA of the CDR3 is TGTGCCACCAGGAAGACAGGGGAGAACACCGGGGAGCTGTTTTTT. This translates into CATRKTGENTGELFF.

This clonotype was counted once. J is TRBJ2-1 and V is TRBV24-1; 9 bases fit TRBD2. The V gene end was trimmed by 2 bases and the J gene end by 13 bases; junction bases not matched to a gene: 5. This CDR3 comprises 13 residues. CDR1 is KGHDR, CDR2 SFDVKD, per germline. CDR3 DNA: TGTGCCACCAGTGATTCGCCAGCGGGGGGTCAGTTCTTC. Its protein is CATSDSPAGGQFF.

Concerning this clonotype itself: Since the CDR3 does not end with the conserved phenylalanine or tryptophan, this likely comes from a read error. The limits of the CDR3 on the DNA are not certain, so only TCRdb's listed CDR3 is given. The J gene is TRBJ1-2, the V gene TRBV3-1; the table's D gene call, TRBD1, was not cross checked with the DNA. The germline CDR1 and CDR2 sequences are LGHDT and YNNKEL (reference sequence). The CDR3 numbers 12 amino acids, ends counted. The CDR3 is CTSSQDNRDRSL.

This chain uses TRBV11-3 with TRBJ2-7, with 10 nucleotides matching TRBD1. In germline, CDR1 is SGHNT, CDR2 YENEEA. V lost 5 bases to trimming and J lost 7 bases; unmatched junction nucleotides: 8. This CDR3 has 14 residues. This CDR3 reads CASSPAGQGFEQYF. Here the CDR3 DNA reads TGTGCCAGCAGCCCGGCGGGACAGGGGTTTGAGCAGTACTTC.

This clonotype was detected once. The V call is TRBV6-4, the J call TRBJ2-3, with a weak D call TRBD2 (6 bases). The CDR3 is made up of 15 amino acids. Between the trimmed V and J ends, which lost 2 bases and 0 bases, there was a span of 9 bases. Germline V gene lookup returns CDR1 MRHNA and CDR2 SNTAGT. The CDR3 region is CASSDESGSTDTQYF. The DNA of the CDR3 is TGTGCCAGCAGTGACGAAAGCGGGAGCACAGATACGCAGTATTTT.

This clonotype was detected once. At one boundary the junction diverges from the germline segment, which might be a read error. The chain couples TRBV5-4 to TRBJ2-7; 8 bases line up with TRBD1. This CDR3 comprises 14 residues. Germline loops: CDR1 SGHNT, CDR2 YYREEE (reference sequence). The CDR3 DNA reads as TGTGCCAGCAGCTTGACAGGGGGAGACTACGAACAGTGCTTC. Translated, it gives CASSLTGGDYEQCF.

Many counts were recorded for this clonotype. Given a much more abundant clone one base away, this may be a read error. The chain links TRBV6-2 or TRBV6-3 to TRBJ2-1, with 11 bases lining up with TRBD2. Germline-derived CDR1 and CDR2 are MNHEY and SVGEGT. The CDR3 is 15 amino acids. V shed 6 bases, J shed 7 bases, and the junction held 8 bases outside the gene matches. The CDR3 DNA is TGTGCCAGCAGGCCGGGACTAGCGGAGAGTAATGAGCAGTTCTTC. As protein: CASRPGLAESNEQFF.

V gene TRBV12-3 or TRBV12-4 combines with J gene TRBJ1-5; D may be TRBD1 (6 bases). The ends were cut back, 3 bases at V and 7 bases at J, with 13 bases in the middle. This CDR3 is 14 amino acids long. CDR3 nucleotides: TGTGCCAGCAGTTTTGAGCTCCAGGGGCAGCCCCAGCATTTT. This codes for CASSFELQGQPQHF.